These 23 T cell receptor beta chains were all obtained from the same sample, sequenced in a study of T-cell reconstitution after alpha-beta-depleted transplantation in children. TCRbeta library construction was performed incorporating unique molecular identifiers. MiXCR, applied by TCRdb to the PCR reads, yields one record per CDR3 protein. The sample holds approximately 490,000 distinct CDR3 sequences; 8% to 11% are singletons and the top ten take 2%. Source: PBMCs, taken before TCRalphabeta/CD19-depleted stem cell transplant. The receptors were sampled from a child aged 2-9 years with inherited bone marrow failure, due to receive a stem cell transplant.

In its sample, this clonotype was seen a few times. J is TRBJ1-2 and V is TRBV12-3 or TRBV12-4; D is ambiguous. The CDR3 extends over 14 amino acids. Trimming removed 7 bases at V and 3 bases at J, with 15 bases between. The CDR3 sequence is CASTRTEFYYGYTF. CDR3 DNA sequence: TGTGCCAGCACCAGGACGGAGTTCTACTATGGCTACACCTTC.

The genes are TRBV4-2 and TRBJ1-5, with D unclear. The CDR3 runs to 13 residues. Germline-derived CDR1 and CDR2 are LGHNA and YNFKEQ. The ends were cut back, 4 bases at V and 5 bases at J, with 9 bases in the middle. The chain's CDR3 is CASSLLDDQPQHF. The CDR3 nucleotides are TGTGCCAGCAGCCTCCTAGATGATCAGCCCCAGCATTTT.

The CDR3 is CAIRSHRGSDTGELFF. CDR3 nucleotide sequence: TGTGCCATCAGGAGTCACAGGGGGTCGGACACCGGGGAGCTGTTTTTT. V and J are TRBV10-3 and TRBJ2-2; 8 bases map to TRBD1. Germline loops: CDR1 ENHRY, CDR2 SYGVKD. V was clipped by 6 bases and J by 3 bases; unmatched bases: 9. The CDR3 spans 16 residues.

There are many counts of this clonotype. The rearrangement joins TRBV11-2 to TRBJ2-1; no clear D. CDR1 is SGHAT, CDR2 FQNNGV, per germline. V lost 2 bases to trimming and J lost 0 bases, with 5 bases between them. The CDR3 has 14 residues. The CDR3 DNA follows: TGTGCCAGCAGCTTACTTCTCTCCTACAATGAGCAGTTCTTC. This sequence encodes CASSLLLSYNEQFF.

This clonotype was observed many times. The chain has TRBV4-3 and TRBJ2-7, with 7 bases lining up with TRBD1. Germline loops: CDR1 LGHNA, CDR2 YSLEER. This CDR3 spans 16 amino acids. V lost 0 bases to trimming and J lost 3 bases; unmatched junction nucleotides: 8. The CDR3 nucleotides are TGCGCCAGCAGCCAAGATGAGGGGGCTAGGCGCTACGAGCAGTACTTC. Its translation is CASSQDEGARRYEQYF.

The genes are TRBV10-3 and TRBJ2-2, with 8 bases lining up with TRBD1. CDR3 size: 15 residues. CDR1 is ENHRY, CDR2 SYGVKD, per germline. V was pared by 3 bases and J by 5 bases, with 5 bases of the junction left unmatched. This CDR3 reads CAISDFQGATGELFF. The CDR3 coding sequence is TGTGCCATCAGTGATTTTCAGGGGGCAACCGGGGAGCTGTTTTTT.

This clonotype was recorded many times. The genes are TRBV6-5 and TRBJ2-6; no definite D call. Germline V CDR1 and CDR2: MNHEY, SVGAGI. V lost 5 bases, J lost 2 bases, and 10 bases lay in between. The CDR3 is made up of 15 amino acids. The CDR3 sequence is CASSNTYPGANVLTF. In DNA, the CDR3 is TGTGCCAGCAGTAACACTTACCCTGGGGCCAACGTCCTGACTTTC.

This clonotype was picked up many times. The gene calls are TRBV10-3 and TRBJ2-7; D is possibly TRBD1 or TRBD2 (6 bases each). Germline-derived CDR1 and CDR2 are ENHRY and SYGVKD. Trimming left V 10 bases short and J 0 bases short, with 10 bases between. The CDR3 contains 12 residues. The CDR3 DNA is TGTGCCACGGGGGCCGCCTCCTACGAGCAGTACTTC. It encodes CATGAASYEQYF.

This CDR3 reads CASRLAGPRDNEQFF. Written as DNA, the CDR3 is TGTGCCAGCAGATTAGCGGGACCGAGGGACAATGAGCAGTTCTTC. The chain employs TRBV27 and TRBJ2-1, with 8 positions matching TRBD2. The CDR3 consists of 15 residues. The V and J ends lost 6 bases and 5 bases, in that order; junction bases with no gene match: 9. The V gene's germline CDR1 is MNHEY and CDR2 SMNVEV (reference sequence).

Many counts were recorded for this clonotype. This chain joins TRBV21-1 and TRBJ2-1; the D segment call TRBD1 is taken from the table without a DNA check. TRBV21-1 is classified as a pseudogene. This CDR3 is built from 13 residues. The CDR3 DNA reads TGTGCCAGCACCTCAGGGGGGGACAATGAGCAGTTCTTC. Encoded protein: CASTSGGDNEQFF.

This clonotype was counted ten times or more. The chain has TRBV27 and TRBJ2-7, with D maybe TRBD1 (6 bases). The germline V and J ends were trimmed by 2 bases and 2 bases, with 13 bases remaining between them. The CDR3 spans 15 residues. CDR1 is MNHEY, CDR2 SMNVEV, per germline (reference sequence). CDR3 in DNA: TGTGCCAGCAGTTTAGTCCTGGGGGCGACCTACGAGCAGTACTTC. It specifies CASSLVLGATYEQYF.

V gene TRBV5-1 combines with J gene TRBJ2-1; 8 bases are a match to TRBD1. CDR3 length equals 15 residues. The V gene's germline CDR1 is SGHRS and CDR2 YFSETQ. V was clipped by 3 bases and J by 6 bases; unmatched bases: 8. The CDR3 nucleotides read TGCGCCAGCAGCTCCGCGGGACAGGTGACCAATGAGCAGTTCTTC. As protein: CASSSAGQVTNEQFF.

V usage is TRBV9 and J usage is TRBJ2-4, with D perhaps matching TRBD2 (5 bases). CDR3 size: 15 residues. V shed 3 bases and J shed 0 bases, with 10 bases lying between them. Per the germline V gene, CDR1 is SGDLS and CDR2 is YYNGEE. The CDR3 region is CASSGNGVAKNIQYF. In DNA, the CDR3 is TGTGCCAGCAGCGGCAACGGGGTAGCCAAAAACATTCAGTACTTC. Full variable domain (outside the CDR3, taken from reference TRBV9 and TRBJ2-4): DSGVTQTPKHLITATGQRVTLRCSPRSGDLSVYWYQQSLDQGLQFLIQYYNGEERAKGNILERFSAQQFPDLHSELNLSSLELGDSALYFCASSGNGVAKNIQYFGAGTRLSVL.

As to this clonotype: This may stem from a read error, because a much larger clone lies one nucleotide away. The J gene is TRBJ2-6, the V gene TRBV7-9; D gene uncertain. Trimming removed 9 bases at V and 0 bases at J, with 6 bases between. Per the germline V gene, CDR1 is SEHNR and CDR2 is FQNEAQ (reference sequence). CDR3 length: 13 residues. CDR3 sequence (DNA): TGTGCCAGGCTCCCCTCTGGGGCCAACGTCCTGACTTTC. Translation gives CARLPSGANVLTF. Complete variable domain (other parts from reference TRBV7-9 and TRBJ2-6): DTGVSQNPRHKITKRGQNVTFRCDPISEHNRLYWYRQTLGQGPEFLTYFQNEAQLEKSRLLSDRFSAERPKGSFSTLEIQRTEQGDSAMYLCARLPSGANVLTFGAGSRLTVL.

The CDR3 nucleotides read TGTGCCAGCAGCCAAGATCCCCGACTAGTGTCCTACAATGAGCAGTTCTTC. Its translation is CASSQDPRLVSYNEQFF. This sequence joins TRBV3-1 and TRBJ2-1, with TRBD2 as a possible D gene (6 bases). The CDR3 loop spans 17 amino acids. Germline lookup yields CDR1 LGHDT and CDR2 YNNKEL (reference sequence). The germline V and J ends were trimmed by 0 bases and 1 base, with 13 bases remaining between them.

The chain combines TRBV6-1 with TRBJ2-1; either TRBD1 or TRBD2 may supply D (6 bases each). Germline CDR1 reads MNHNS; CDR2 reads SASEGT. The CDR3 is made up of 15 amino acids. The CDR3 protein is CVTNKGGPPWNEQFF. CDR3 bases: TGTGTTACCAACAAGGGGGGCCCTCCTTGGAATGAGCAGTTCTTC.

In its sample, this clonotype was seen many times. This chain joins TRBV27 and TRBJ2-7; D call uncertain. Germline V gene data show CDR1 as MNHEY and CDR2 as SMNVEV (reference sequence). CDR3 length: 14 amino acids. V lost 3 bases, J lost 7 bases, and 16 bases lay in between. The CDR3, as DNA: TGTGCCAGCAGTTTCGGAACTGGGCTCGGGGAGCAGTACTTC. It translates to CASSFGTGLGEQYF.

This chain connects TRBV4-3 to TRBJ1-1; a weak D match, TRBD1 (6 bases). The ends were cut back, 0 bases at V and 5 bases at J, with 13 bases in the middle. The germline V gene encodes CDR1 LGHNA and CDR2 YSLEER. CDR3 length: 15 amino acids. CDR3 region: CASSQDRGGWTEAFF. The CDR3 DNA is TGCGCCAGCAGCCAAGATCGAGGGGGATGGACTGAAGCTTTCTTT.

This clonotype showed up just a few times. This sequence joins TRBV7-8 and TRBJ2-5, with D perhaps matching TRBD1 (5 bases). This CDR3 is 15 amino acids long. With 5 bases removed from V and 6 bases from J, the gap between germline ends came to 19 bases. Germline V gene sequence: CDR1 SGHVS, CDR2 FQNEAQ. CDR3 sequence: CASSPRPGQVQTQYF. Written as DNA, the CDR3 is TGTGCCAGCAGCCCACGCCCAGGGCAGGTACAGACCCAGTACTTC.

At least ten counts were recorded for this clonotype. The rearrangement joins TRBV28 to TRBJ2-7; 10 positions agree with TRBD2. Germline V gene lookup returns CDR1 MDHEN and CDR2 SYDVKM. The CDR3 loop spans 14 amino acids. J was trimmed by 5 bases and V by 6 bases; bases with no gene match: 7. The CDR3 nucleotides read TGTGCCAGCAGAGCGGGACTAGCGAACGACGAGCAGTACTTC. The encoded protein is CASRAGLANDEQYF.

Many counts were recorded for this clonotype. V and J are TRBV7-9 and TRBJ1-1, with 7 bases matching TRBD1. Looked up from germline, CDR1 is SEHNR and CDR2 is FQNEAQ (reference sequence). This CDR3 comprises 13 residues. The V gene end was trimmed by 5 bases and the J gene end by 9 bases; junction bases not matched to a gene: 9. This CDR3 reads CASSPGTAGQAFF. CDR3 DNA sequence: TGTGCCAGCAGCCCTGGGACAGCGGGCCAAGCTTTCTTT.

This clonotype was found many times. The chain joins TRBV6-2 or TRBV6-3 to TRBJ2-1; the match to TRBD2 covers 8 bases. The junction had 12 bases not matched to a gene; V was cut back by 5 bases and J by 9 bases. This CDR3 contains 15 residues. Germline V gene sequence: CDR1 MNHEY, CDR2 SVGEGT. This CDR3 reads CASSGGGREVGEQFF. The CDR3 region has the DNA TGTGCCAGCAGTGGAGGGGGGCGGGAGGTAGGTGAGCAGTTCTTC.

This clonotype has only one observation. A read error may explain this, as a much larger clone is one base away. CDR3: CASSDRANERLFF. DNA of the CDR3: TGTGCCAGCAGCGACAGGGCGAATGAAAGACTGTTTTTT. This chain connects TRBV12-3 or TRBV12-4 to TRBJ1-4; 7 nucleotides line up with TRBD1. The CDR3 extends over 13 amino acids.